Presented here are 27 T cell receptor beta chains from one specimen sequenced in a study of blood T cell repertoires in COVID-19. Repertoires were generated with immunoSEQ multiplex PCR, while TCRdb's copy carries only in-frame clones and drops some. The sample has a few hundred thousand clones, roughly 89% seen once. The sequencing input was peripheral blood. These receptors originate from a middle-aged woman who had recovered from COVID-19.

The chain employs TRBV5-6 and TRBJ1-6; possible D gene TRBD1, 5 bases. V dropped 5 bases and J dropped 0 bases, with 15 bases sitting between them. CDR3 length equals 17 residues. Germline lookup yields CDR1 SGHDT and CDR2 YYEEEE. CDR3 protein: CASSYDSQGSYNSPLHF. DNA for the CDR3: TGTGCCAGCAGTTATGACAGCCAGGGCTCCTATAATTCACCCCTCCACTTT.

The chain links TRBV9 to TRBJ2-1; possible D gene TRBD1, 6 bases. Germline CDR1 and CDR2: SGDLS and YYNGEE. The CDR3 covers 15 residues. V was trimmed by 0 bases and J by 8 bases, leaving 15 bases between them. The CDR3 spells CASSVVGERGYEQFF. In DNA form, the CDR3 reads TGTGCCAGCAGCGTAGTGGGGGAGAGGGGGTATGAGCAGTTCTTC.

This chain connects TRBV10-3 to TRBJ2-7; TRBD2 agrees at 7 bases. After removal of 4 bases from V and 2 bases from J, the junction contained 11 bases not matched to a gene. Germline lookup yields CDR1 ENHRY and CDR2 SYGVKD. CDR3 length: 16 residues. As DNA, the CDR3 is TGTGCCATCAGTGGGGGGGAGGGGATCGAGGCCTACGAGCAGTACTTC. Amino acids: CAISGGEGIEAYEQYF.

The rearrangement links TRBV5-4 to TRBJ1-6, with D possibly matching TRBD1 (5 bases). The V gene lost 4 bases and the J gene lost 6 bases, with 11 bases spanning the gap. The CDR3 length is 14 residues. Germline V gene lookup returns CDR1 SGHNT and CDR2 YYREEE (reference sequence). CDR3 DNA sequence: TGTGCCAGCAGCCCCGGACACAGTAATTCACCCCTCCACTTT. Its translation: CASSPGHSNSPLHF.

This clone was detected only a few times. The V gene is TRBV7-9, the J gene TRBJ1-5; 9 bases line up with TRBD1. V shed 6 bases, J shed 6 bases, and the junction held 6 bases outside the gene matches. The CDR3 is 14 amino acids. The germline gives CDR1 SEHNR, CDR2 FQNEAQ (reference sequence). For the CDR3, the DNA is TGTGCCAGCAGTCCAACAGGGGGCGTTCAGCCCCAGCATTTT. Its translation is CASSPTGGVQPQHF.

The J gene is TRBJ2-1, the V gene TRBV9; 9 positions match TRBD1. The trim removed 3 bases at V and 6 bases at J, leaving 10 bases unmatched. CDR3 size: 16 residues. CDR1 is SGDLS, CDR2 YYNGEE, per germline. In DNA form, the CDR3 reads TGTGCCAGCAGCGCCCTCCCGGGACAGGGAAGCAATGAGCAGTTCTTC. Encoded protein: CASSALPGQGSNEQFF.

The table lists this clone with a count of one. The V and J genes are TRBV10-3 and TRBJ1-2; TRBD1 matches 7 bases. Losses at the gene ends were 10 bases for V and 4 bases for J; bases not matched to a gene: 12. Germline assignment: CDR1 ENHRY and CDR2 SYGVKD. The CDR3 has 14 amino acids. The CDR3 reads CASQETGTAYGYTF. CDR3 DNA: TGTGCCAGCCAGGAGACAGGGACTGCCTATGGCTACACCTTC.

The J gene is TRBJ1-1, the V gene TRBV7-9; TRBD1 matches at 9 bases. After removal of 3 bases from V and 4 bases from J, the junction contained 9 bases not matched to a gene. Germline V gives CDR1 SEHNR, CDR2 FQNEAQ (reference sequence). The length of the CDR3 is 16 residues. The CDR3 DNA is TGTGCCAGCAGCTTGCCCCCGACAGGGGGTATCACTGAAGCTTTCTTT. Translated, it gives CASSLPPTGGITEAFF.

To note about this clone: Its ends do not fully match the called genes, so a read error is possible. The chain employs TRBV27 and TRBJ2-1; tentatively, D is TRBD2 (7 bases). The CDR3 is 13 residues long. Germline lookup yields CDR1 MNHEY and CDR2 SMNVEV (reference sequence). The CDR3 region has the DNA TGTGCCAGCAGTTTATCGGGGGGGGCCCTGTCGCTCTTC. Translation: CASSLSGGALSLF.

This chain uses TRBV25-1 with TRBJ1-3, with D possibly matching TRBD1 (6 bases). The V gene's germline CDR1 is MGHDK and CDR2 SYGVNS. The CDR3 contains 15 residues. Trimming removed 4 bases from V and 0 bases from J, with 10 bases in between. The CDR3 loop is CASSVQGFSGNTIYF. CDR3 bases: TGTGCCAGCAGTGTTCAGGGGTTCTCTGGAAACACCATATATTTT.

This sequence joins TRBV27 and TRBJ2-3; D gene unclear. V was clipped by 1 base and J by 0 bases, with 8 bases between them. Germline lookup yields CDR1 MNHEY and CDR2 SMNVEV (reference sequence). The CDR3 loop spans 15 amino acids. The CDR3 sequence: CASSLFLTSTDTQYF. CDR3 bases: TGTGCCAGCAGTTTATTCCTAACTAGCACAGATACGCAGTATTTT.

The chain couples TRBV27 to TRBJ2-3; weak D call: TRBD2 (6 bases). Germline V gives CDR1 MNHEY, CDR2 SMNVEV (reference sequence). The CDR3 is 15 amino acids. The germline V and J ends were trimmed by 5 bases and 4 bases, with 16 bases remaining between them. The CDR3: CASSLSTPGADTQYF. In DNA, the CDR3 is TGTGCCAGCAGTCTCAGCACCCCGGGGGCAGATACGCAGTATTTT.

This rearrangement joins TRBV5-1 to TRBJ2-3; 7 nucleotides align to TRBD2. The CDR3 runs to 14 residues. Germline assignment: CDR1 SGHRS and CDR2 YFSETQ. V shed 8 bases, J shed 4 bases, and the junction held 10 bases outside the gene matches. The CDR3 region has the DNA TGCGCCAGAACTCCGGCGGGAGCTGCAGATACGCAGTATTTT. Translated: CARTPAGAADTQYF.

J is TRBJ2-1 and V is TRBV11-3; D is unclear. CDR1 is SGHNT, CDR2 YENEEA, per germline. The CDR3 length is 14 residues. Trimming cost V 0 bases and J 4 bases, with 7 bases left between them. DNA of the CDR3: TGTGCCAGCAGCTTAGATCCGGGTTACAATGAGCAGTTCTTC. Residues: CASSLDPGYNEQFF. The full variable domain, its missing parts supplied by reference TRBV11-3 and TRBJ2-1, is EAGVVQSPRYKIIEKKQPVAFWCNPISGHNTLYWYLQNLGQGPELLIRYENEEAVDDSQLPKDRFSAERLKGVDSTLKIQPAELGDSAVYLCASSLDPGYNEQFFGPGTRLTVL.

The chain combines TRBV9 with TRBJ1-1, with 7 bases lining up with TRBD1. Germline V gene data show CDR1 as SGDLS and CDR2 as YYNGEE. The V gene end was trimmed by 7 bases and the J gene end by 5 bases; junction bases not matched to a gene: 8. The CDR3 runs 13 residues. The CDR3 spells CASGGARGTEAFF. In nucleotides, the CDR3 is TGTGCCAGCGGCGGGGCCAGGGGGACTGAAGCTTTCTTT. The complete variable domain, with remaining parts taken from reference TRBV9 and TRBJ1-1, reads DSGVTQTPKHLITATGQRVTLRCSPRSGDLSVYWYQQSLDQGLQFLIQYYNGEERAKGNILERFSAQQFPDLHSELNLSSLELGDSALYFCASGGARGTEAFFGQGTRLTVV.

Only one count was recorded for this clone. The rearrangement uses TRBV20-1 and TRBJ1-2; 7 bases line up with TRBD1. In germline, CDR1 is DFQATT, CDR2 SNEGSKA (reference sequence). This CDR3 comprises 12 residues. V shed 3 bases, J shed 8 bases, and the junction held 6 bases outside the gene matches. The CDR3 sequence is CSASRQGAGYTF. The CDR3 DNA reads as TGCAGTGCTAGTCGACAGGGCGCGGGCTACACCTTC.

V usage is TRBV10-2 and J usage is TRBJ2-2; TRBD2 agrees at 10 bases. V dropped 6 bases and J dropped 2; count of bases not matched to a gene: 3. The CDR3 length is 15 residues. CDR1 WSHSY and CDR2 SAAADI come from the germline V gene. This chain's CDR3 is CASRIAGGNTGELFF. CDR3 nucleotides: TGCGCCAGCAGGATAGCGGGGGGCAACACCGGGGAGCTGTTTTTT.

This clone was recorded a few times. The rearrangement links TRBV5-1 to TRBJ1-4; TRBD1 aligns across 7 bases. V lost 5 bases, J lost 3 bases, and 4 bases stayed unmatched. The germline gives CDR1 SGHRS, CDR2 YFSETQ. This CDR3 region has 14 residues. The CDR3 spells CASSHRGANEKLFF. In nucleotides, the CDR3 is TGCGCCAGCAGTCACAGGGGTGCTAATGAAAAACTGTTTTTT. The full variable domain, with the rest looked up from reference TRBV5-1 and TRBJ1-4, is KAGVTQTPRYLIKTRGQQVTLSCSPISGHRSVSWYQQTPGQGLQFLFEYFSETQRNKGNFPGRFSGRQFSNSRSEMNVSTLELGDSALYLCASSHRGANEKLFFGSGTQLSVL.

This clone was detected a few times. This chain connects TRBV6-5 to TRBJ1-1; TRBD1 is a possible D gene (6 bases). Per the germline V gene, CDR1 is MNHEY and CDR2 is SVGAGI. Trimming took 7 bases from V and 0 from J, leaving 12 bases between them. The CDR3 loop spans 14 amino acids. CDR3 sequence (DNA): TGTGCCAGCACGTGGGGGCAGATGAACACTGAAGCTTTCTTT. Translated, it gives CASTWGQMNTEAFF.

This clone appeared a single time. The CDR3 DNA reads TGTGCCAGCAGTCCGCGGACTAGCGGGAGTTCGAGCACAGATACGCAGTATTTT. Its protein product is CASSPRTSGSSSTDTQYF. V gene TRBV27 combines with J gene TRBJ2-3; 13 bases line up with TRBD2. Germline V gives CDR1 MNHEY, CDR2 SMNVEV (reference sequence). Losses at the gene ends were 5 bases for V and 0 bases for J; bases not matched to a gene: 8. This CDR3 contains 18 residues.

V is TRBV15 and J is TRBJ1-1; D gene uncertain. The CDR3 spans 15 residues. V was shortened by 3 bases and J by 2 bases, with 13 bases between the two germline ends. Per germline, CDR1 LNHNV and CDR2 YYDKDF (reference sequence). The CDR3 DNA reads TGTGCCACCAGCAGGGAGGCCCTAGGTAACACTGAAGCTTTCTTT. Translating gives CATSREALGNTEAFF.

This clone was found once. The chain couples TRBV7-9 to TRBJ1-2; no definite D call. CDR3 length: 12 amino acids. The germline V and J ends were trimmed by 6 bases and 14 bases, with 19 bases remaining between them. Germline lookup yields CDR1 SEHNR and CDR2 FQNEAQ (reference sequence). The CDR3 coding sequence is TGTGCCAGCAGTTCCGCCGGGAAGTCTGGAACCTTC. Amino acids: CASSSAGKSGTF.

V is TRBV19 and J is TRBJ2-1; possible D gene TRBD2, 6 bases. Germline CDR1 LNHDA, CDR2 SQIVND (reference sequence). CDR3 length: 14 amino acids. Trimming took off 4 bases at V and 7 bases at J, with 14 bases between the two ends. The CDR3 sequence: CASSSPGDRNEQFF. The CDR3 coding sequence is TGTGCCAGTAGTAGCCCGGGGGATCGGAATGAGCAGTTCTTC.

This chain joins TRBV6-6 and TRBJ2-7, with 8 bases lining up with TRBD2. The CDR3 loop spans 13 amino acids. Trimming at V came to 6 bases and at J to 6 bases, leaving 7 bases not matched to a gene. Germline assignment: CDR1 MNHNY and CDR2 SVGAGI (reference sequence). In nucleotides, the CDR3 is TGTGCCAGCAGCAGCGGGAGTATGGGCGAGCAGTACGTC. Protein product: CASSSGSMGEQYV.

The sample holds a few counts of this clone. For the CDR3, the DNA is TGTGCCAGTAGTATCGAGAGAGGTGAGACCCAGTACTTC. It encodes CASSIERGETQYF. The gene calls are TRBV19 and TRBJ2-5; D not certain. From germline, CDR1 is LNHDA and CDR2 SQIVND (reference sequence). CDR3 length equals 13 residues. Trimming stripped 3 bases from V and 5 bases from J, with 10 bases between.

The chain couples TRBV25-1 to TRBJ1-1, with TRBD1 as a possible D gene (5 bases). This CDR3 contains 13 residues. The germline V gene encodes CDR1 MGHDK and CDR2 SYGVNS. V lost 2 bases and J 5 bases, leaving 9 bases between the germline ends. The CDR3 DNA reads TGTGCCAGCAGTGAACTCAGGGTTACTGAAGCTTTCTTT. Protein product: CASSELRVTEAFF.

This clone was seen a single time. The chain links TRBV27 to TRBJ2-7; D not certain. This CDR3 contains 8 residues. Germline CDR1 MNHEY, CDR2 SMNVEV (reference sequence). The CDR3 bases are TGTGCCAGCAGTTCCGCCCTAGTC. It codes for CASSSALV.